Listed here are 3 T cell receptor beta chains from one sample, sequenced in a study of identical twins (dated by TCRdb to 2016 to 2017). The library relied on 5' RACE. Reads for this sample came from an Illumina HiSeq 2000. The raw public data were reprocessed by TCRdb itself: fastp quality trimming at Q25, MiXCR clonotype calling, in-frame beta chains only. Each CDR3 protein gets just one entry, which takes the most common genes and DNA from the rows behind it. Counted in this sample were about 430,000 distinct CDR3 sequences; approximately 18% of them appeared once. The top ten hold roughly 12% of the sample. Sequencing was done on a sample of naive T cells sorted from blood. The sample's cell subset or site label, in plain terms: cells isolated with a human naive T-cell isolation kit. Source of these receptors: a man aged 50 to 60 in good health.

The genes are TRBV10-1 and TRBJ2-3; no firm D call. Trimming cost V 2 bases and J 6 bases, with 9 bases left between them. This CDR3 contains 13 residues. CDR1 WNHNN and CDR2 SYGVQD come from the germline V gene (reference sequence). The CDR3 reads CASSEPSRDTQYF. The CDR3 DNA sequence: TGCGCCAGCAGTGAGCCCTCCCGGGATACGCAGTATTTT.

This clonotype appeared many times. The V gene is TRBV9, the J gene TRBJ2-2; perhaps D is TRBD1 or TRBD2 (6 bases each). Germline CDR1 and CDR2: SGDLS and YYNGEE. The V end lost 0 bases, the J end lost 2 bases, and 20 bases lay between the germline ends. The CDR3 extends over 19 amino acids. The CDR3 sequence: CASSVGGRGGSRNTGELFF. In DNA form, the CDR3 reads TGTGCCAGCAGCGTAGGCGGGCGAGGGGGGTCACGTAACACCGGGGAGCTGTTTTTT.

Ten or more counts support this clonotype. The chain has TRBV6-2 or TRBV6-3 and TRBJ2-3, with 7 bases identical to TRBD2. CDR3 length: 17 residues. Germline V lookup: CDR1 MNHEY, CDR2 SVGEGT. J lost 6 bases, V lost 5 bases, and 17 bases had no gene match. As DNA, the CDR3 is TGTGCCAGCAGTAAATTCCTCGGTAGCGGGCTTGCGGATACGCAGTATTTT. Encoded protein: CASSKFLGSGLADTQYF.